These 24 T cell receptor beta chains originate from one sample sequenced in a study of blood T cell repertoires in COVID-19. Some clones are missing from TCRdb's copy, which holds only in-frame ones; the method was immunoSEQ multiplex PCR. Among approximately 100,000 clones listed, roughly 85% were seen once. Input material: peripheral blood. The receptors originated from a man older than 75 with acute or convalescent COVID-19.

J is TRBJ2-3 and V is TRBV5-6; 9 positions match TRBD2. Germline V gene sequence: CDR1 SGHDT, CDR2 YYEEEE. With V trimmed by 4 bases and J by 1 base, 1 base remained unmatched. This CDR3 comprises 14 residues. The CDR3: CASSRLAGTDTQYF. CDR3 in DNA: TGTGCCAGCAGCCGACTAGCGGGCACAGATACGCAGTATTTT.

The gene calls are TRBV6-5 and TRBJ1-4; 8 nucleotides agree with TRBD1. Germline V gene data show CDR1 as MNHEY and CDR2 as SVGAGI. V trimming: 7 bases; J trimming: 6 bases; junction bases outside the gene matches: 4. The CDR3 length is 13 residues. In DNA form, the CDR3 reads TGTGCCAGCACGGACAGGGTCGATGAAAAACTGTTTTTT. Its protein is CASTDRVDEKLFF.

The rearrangement uses TRBV14 and TRBJ2-2; D remains unclear. The CDR3 contains 14 residues. Germline V lookup: CDR1 SGHDN, CDR2 FVKESK. V lost 5 bases, J lost 1 base, and 8 bases lay in between. CDR3 in amino acids: CASSVRLNTGELFF. The CDR3 DNA sequence: TGTGCCAGCAGCGTCAGGCTGAACACCGGGGAGCTGTTTTTT. The whole variable domain, remainder taken from reference TRBV14 and TRBJ2-2, is EAGVTQFPSHSVIEKGQTVTLRCDPISGHDNLYWYRRVMGKEIKFLLHFVKESKQDESGMPNNRFLAERTGGTYSTLKVQPAELEDSGVYFCASSVRLNTGELFFGEGSRLTVL.

The V call is TRBV2, the J call TRBJ2-3; D perhaps matches TRBD1 (6 bases). This CDR3 has 15 amino acids. The V end lost 9 bases, the J end lost 2 bases, and 18 bases lay between the germline ends. Germline-derived CDR1 and CDR2 are SNHLY and FYNNEI. CDR3 bases: TGTGCCAGTGGAGAAACAGGGCAACTCACAGATACGCAGTATTTT. Encoded protein: CASGETGQLTDTQYF.

The rearrangement uses TRBV10-3 and TRBJ2-7, with a possible D match to TRBD2 (6 bases). The CDR3 consists of 11 residues. CDR1 is ENHRY, CDR2 SYGVKD, per germline. V gave up 9 bases and J gave up 3 bases, with 9 bases separating them. CDR3 region: CAIKGLYEQYF. CDR3 nucleotide sequence: TGTGCCATAAAGGGACTCTACGAGCAGTACTTC.

The chain combines TRBV5-8 with TRBJ2-1, with D maybe TRBD2 (6 bases). Germline-derived CDR1 and CDR2 are SGHTS and YDEGEE. This CDR3 comprises 16 residues. V was shortened by 1 base and J by 4 bases, with 15 bases between the two germline ends. CDR3 coding DNA: TGTGCCAGCAGCTTGTTTCCGGGAGCTCATTACAATGAGCAGTTCTTC. This sequence encodes CASSLFPGAHYNEQFF.

The chain recombines TRBV5-1 with TRBJ1-6; D remains ambiguous. CDR3 length equals 17 residues. V lost 0 bases and J 0 bases, leaving 10 bases between the germline ends. The V gene's germline CDR1 is SGHRS and CDR2 YFSETQ. CDR3 in amino acids: CASSLDSLSSYNSPLHF. In DNA form, the CDR3 reads TGCGCCAGCAGCTTGGACAGTTTGAGCTCCTATAATTCACCCCTCCACTTT.

The rearrangement joins TRBV29-1 to TRBJ1-2; 9 nucleotides match TRBD1. This CDR3 has 15 residues. The germline V gene encodes CDR1 SQVTM and CDR2 ANQGSEA. V shed 3 bases, J shed 3 bases, and the junction held 8 bases outside the gene matches. CDR3 protein: CSVDRPGQGDYGYTF. The CDR3 DNA reads TGCAGCGTTGATCGTCCGGGACAGGGTGACTATGGCTACACCTTC.

The chain uses TRBV3-1 (or the pseudogene TRBV3-2) and TRBJ1-6; D gene unclear. The CDR3 is 14 amino acids. Trimming left V 1 base short and J 6 bases short, with 7 bases between. Germline values: CDR1 LGHDT, CDR2 YNNKEL (reference sequence). Written as DNA, the CDR3 is TGTGCCAGCAGCCAAGTCCGGGGTAATTCACCCCTCCACTTT. Translation gives CASSQVRGNSPLHF.

The chain links TRBV28 to TRBJ1-5, with 8 nucleotides matching TRBD1. The CDR3 length is 15 residues. From germline, CDR1 is MDHEN and CDR2 SYDVKM. Unmatched junction bases numbered 9, after V lost 5 bases and J lost 6 bases. The CDR3 nucleotides read TGTGCCAGCAGTGCCGGCAGGGGGCGAACTCAGCCCCAGCATTTT. This sequence encodes CASSAGRGRTQPQHF.

The genes are TRBV5-1 and TRBJ1-5, with D unclear. This CDR3 is 13 amino acids long. The germline V and J ends were trimmed by 4 bases and 2 bases, with 7 bases remaining between them. Per the germline V gene, CDR1 is SGHRS and CDR2 is YFSETQ. Here the CDR3 DNA reads TGCGCCAGCAGCCAAGCCGGCAATCAGCCCCAGCATTTT. As protein: CASSQAGNQPQHF.

This chain connects TRBV15 to TRBJ2-3; 9 positions agree with TRBD2. V lost 1 base and J lost 1; bases outside the gene matches: 3. The CDR3 length is 16 residues. Germline CDR1 is LNHNV and CDR2 is YYDKDF (reference sequence). CDR3 sequence (DNA): TGTGCCACCAGCAGAGGATTAGCGGGAGGCACAGATACGCAGTATTTT. Encoded protein: CATSRGLAGGTDTQYF. The full variable domain, its missing parts supplied by reference TRBV15 and TRBJ2-3, is DAMVIQNPRYQVTQFGKPVTLSCSQTLNHNVMYWYQQKSSQAPKLLFHYYDKDFNNEADTPDNFQSRRPNTSFCFLDIRSPGLGDTAMYLCATSRGLAGGTDTQYFGPGTRLTVL.

The rearrangement joins TRBV4-2 to TRBJ2-1; TRBD2 matches 8 bases. V shed 0 bases and J 5 bases; nucleotides not matched to a gene: 0. The germline V gene encodes CDR1 LGHNA and CDR2 YNFKEQ. The CDR3 totals 14 residues. The CDR3 spells CASSQERGDNEQFF. The CDR3 region has the DNA TGTGCCAGCAGCCAAGAGCGGGGGGACAATGAGCAGTTCTTC.

The J gene is TRBJ1-3, the V gene TRBV7-9; D not certain. The germline V gene encodes CDR1 SEHNR and CDR2 FQNEAQ (reference sequence). V shed 1 base and J shed 2 bases, with 12 bases lying between them. The CDR3 totals 16 residues. Here the CDR3 reads CASSLEGGRTGNTIYF. The CDR3 bases are TGTGCCAGCAGCTTAGAAGGTGGGAGGACTGGAAACACCATATATTTT.

The chain links TRBV27 to TRBJ2-3, with 15 positions matching TRBD2. CDR1 is MNHEY and CDR2 is SMNVEV in the germline V gene (reference sequence). CDR3 length: 18 amino acids. Trimming removed 5 bases from V and 6 bases from J; junction bases left unmatched: 12. CDR3 protein: CASSPKPQGTSGRDTQYF. The DNA of the CDR3 is TGTGCCAGCAGTCCCAAACCGCAAGGGACTAGCGGGAGGGATACGCAGTATTTT.

In its sample, this clone was seen a few times. This chain links TRBV15 with TRBJ2-7, with D tentatively TRBD2 (5 bases). Trimming cost V 1 base and J 5 bases, with 9 bases left between them. The germline V gene has CDR1 LNHNV and CDR2 YYDKDF (reference sequence). The CDR3 sequence is 13 residues long. CDR3 amino acids: CATSRGLGDEQYF. CDR3 nucleotides: TGTGCCACCAGCAGAGGTCTGGGAGACGAGCAGTACTTC.

This chain connects TRBV11-3 to TRBJ1-3; D perhaps matches TRBD1 (5 bases). The CDR3 consists of 14 residues. Between the trimmed V and J ends, which lost 5 bases and 3 bases, there was a span of 11 bases. The germline V gene encodes CDR1 SGHNT and CDR2 YENEEA. This chain's CDR3 is CASSAGKGGNTIYF. CDR3 in DNA: TGTGCCAGCAGCGCAGGGAAAGGTGGAAACACCATATATTTT. Combining the CDR3 with reference TRBV11-3 and TRBJ1-3 gives the whole variable domain EAGVVQSPRYKIIEKKQPVAFWCNPISGHNTLYWYLQNLGQGPELLIRYENEEAVDDSQLPKDRFSAERLKGVDSTLKIQPAELGDSAVYLCASSAGKGGNTIYFGEGSWLTVV.

The V call is TRBV5-4, the J call TRBJ2-5; 12 positions agree with TRBD2. V dropped 4 bases and J dropped 4; count of bases not matched to a gene: 5. CDR1 SGHNT and CDR2 YYREEE come from the germline V gene (reference sequence). This CDR3 is built from 15 residues. The CDR3 DNA sequence: TGTGCCAGCAGCACGAGGGGACTAGCGGGAGAGACCCAGTACTTC. Encoded protein: CASSTRGLAGETQYF.

The rearrangement joins TRBV7-3 to TRBJ2-1; 9 bases line up with TRBD1. Per the germline V gene, CDR1 is SGHTA and CDR2 is FQGTGA. The junction had 12 bases not matched to a gene; V was cut back by 4 bases and J by 8 bases. There are 16 residues in the CDR3. The CDR3 nucleotides read TGTGCCAGCAGCTCCTCTTCACAGGGGGCTCGGGATGAGCAGTTCTTC. Translation: CASSSSSQGARDEQFF. The variable domain in full, with the rest retrieved from reference TRBV7-3 and TRBJ2-1, is GAGVSQTPSNKVTEKGKYVELRCDPISGHTALYWYRQSLGQGPEFLIYFQGTGAADDSGLPNDRFFAVRPEGSVSTLKIQRTERGDSAVYLCASSSSSQGARDEQFFGPGTRLTVL.

This chain uses TRBV5-1 with TRBJ1-1; D remains unclear. The ends were cut back, 5 bases at V and 0 bases at J, with 11 bases in the middle. Germline V gene data show CDR1 as SGHRS and CDR2 as YFSETQ. The length of the CDR3 is 14 residues. The CDR3 coding sequence is TGCGCCAGCAGTATTCAGACAATGAACACTGAAGCTTTCTTT. This encodes CASSIQTMNTEAFF.

A few counts support this clone. The CDR3 nucleotides are TGTGCCAGCAGCACCGACAGGCAATACGAGCAGTACTTC. It codes for CASSTDRQYEQYF. The chain recombines TRBV6-5 with TRBJ2-7, with D tentatively TRBD1 (6 bases). Trimming pared 6 bases from V and 4 bases from J, leaving 13 bases between. The CDR3 covers 13 residues. CDR1 MNHEY and CDR2 SVGAGI come from the germline V gene.

The rearrangement uses TRBV7-8 and TRBJ1-2; 7 bases are a match to TRBD1. Unmatched junction bases numbered 7, after V lost 5 bases and J lost 4 bases. This CDR3 contains 14 residues. Germline V CDR1 and CDR2: SGHVS, FQNEAQ. CDR3 loop: CASSHDRVGYGYTF. CDR3 coding DNA: TGTGCCAGCAGCCACGACAGGGTGGGCTATGGCTACACCTTC.

This clone was counted only a few times. The chain has TRBV19 and TRBJ1-1; D may be TRBD1 (5 bases). V lost 0 bases and J lost 6, with 11 bases in between. Germline V gene data show CDR1 as LNHDA and CDR2 as SQIVND (reference sequence). There are 14 residues in the CDR3. The CDR3 is CASSIDSTAPEAFF. Here the CDR3 DNA reads TGTGCCAGTAGTATAGATTCGACAGCCCCTGAAGCTTTCTTT.

The chain joins TRBV27 to TRBJ2-5; 10 bases line up with TRBD1. Trimming at V came to 2 bases and at J to 5 bases, leaving 11 bases not matched to a gene. Germline V gives CDR1 MNHEY, CDR2 SMNVEV (reference sequence). The CDR3 spans 17 residues. The chain's CDR3 is CASSLVSGTGVRETQYF. The DNA of the CDR3 is TGTGCCAGCAGTTTAGTCTCCGGGACAGGGGTGAGGGAGACCCAGTACTTC.